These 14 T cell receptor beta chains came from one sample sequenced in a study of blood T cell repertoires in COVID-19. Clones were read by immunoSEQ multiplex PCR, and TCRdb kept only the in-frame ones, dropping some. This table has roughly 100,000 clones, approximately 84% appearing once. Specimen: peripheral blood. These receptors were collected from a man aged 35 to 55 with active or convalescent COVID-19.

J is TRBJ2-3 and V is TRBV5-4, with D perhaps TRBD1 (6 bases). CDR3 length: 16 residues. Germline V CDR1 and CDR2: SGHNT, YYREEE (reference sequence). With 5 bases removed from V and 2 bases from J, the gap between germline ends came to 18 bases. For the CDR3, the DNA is TGTGCCAGCAGTCCCACCCAGGACAGCATCACAGATACGCAGTATTTT. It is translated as CASSPTQDSITDTQYF.

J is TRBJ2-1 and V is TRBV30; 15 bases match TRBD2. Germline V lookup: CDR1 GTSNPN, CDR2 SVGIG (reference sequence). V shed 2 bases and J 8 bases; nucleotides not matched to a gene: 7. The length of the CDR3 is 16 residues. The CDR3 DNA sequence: TGTGCCTGGAGTCCTTTGGGGACTAGCGGGGGGCATGAGCAGTTCTTC. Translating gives CAWSPLGTSGGHEQFF. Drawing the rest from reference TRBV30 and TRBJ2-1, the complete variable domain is SQTIHQWPATLVQPVGSPLSLECTVEGTSNPNLYWYRQAAGRGLQLLFYSVGIGQISSEVPQNLSASRPQDRQFILSSKKLLLSDSGFYLCAWSPLGTSGGHEQFFGPGTRLTVL.

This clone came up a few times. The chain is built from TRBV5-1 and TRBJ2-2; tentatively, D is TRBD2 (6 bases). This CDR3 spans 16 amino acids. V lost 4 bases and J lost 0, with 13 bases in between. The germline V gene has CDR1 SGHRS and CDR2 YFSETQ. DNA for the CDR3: TGCGCCAGCAGCCTCGGAGGGACCCCGAACACCGGGGAGCTGTTTTTT. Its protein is CASSLGGTPNTGELFF. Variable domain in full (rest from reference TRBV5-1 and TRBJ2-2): KAGVTQTPRYLIKTRGQQVTLSCSPISGHRSVSWYQQTPGQGLQFLFEYFSETQRNKGNFPGRFSGRQFSNSRSEMNVSTLELGDSALYLCASSLGGTPNTGELFFGEGSRLTVL.

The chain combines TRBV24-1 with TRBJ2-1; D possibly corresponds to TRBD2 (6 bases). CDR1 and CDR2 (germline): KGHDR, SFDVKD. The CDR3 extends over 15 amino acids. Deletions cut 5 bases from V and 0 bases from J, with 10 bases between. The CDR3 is CATSGSGSSYNEQFF. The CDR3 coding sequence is TGTGCCACCAGTGGTAGCGGTAGCTCCTACAATGAGCAGTTCTTC.

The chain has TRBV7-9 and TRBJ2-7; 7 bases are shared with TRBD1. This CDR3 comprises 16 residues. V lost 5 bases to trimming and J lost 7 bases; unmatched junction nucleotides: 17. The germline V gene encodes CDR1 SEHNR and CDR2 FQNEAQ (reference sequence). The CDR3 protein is CASSPKPGQSSGEQYF. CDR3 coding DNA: TGTGCCAGCAGCCCCAAACCGGGACAGTCGTCGGGGGAGCAGTACTTC.

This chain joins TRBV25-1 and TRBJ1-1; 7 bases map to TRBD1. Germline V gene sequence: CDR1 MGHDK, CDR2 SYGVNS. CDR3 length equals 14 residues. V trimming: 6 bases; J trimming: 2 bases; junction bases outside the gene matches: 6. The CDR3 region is CASSLQGHNTEAFF. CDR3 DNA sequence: TGTGCCAGCAGCCTACAGGGGCACAACACTGAAGCTTTCTTT.

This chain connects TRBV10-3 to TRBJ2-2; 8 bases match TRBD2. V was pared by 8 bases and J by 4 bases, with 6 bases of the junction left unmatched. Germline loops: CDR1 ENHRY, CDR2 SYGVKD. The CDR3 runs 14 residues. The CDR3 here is CAIRGGASTGELFF. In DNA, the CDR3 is TGTGCCATCCGGGGGGGGGCGAGCACCGGGGAGCTGTTTTTT.

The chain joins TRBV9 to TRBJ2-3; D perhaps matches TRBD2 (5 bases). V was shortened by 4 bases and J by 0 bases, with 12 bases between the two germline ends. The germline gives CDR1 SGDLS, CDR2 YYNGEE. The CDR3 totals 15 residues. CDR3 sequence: CASSPAVTSTDTQYF. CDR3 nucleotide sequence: TGTGCCAGCAGCCCAGCGGTAACTAGCACAGATACGCAGTATTTT.

CDR3 sequence: CASSKGANTEAFF. CDR3 DNA sequence: TGTGCCAGCAGTAAGGGAGCGAACACTGAAGCTTTCTTT. This chain connects TRBV7-3 to TRBJ1-1; the D is unclear. Trimming stripped 6 bases from V and 1 base from J, with 9 bases between. The CDR3 has 13 amino acids. CDR1 is SGHTA, CDR2 FQGTGA, per germline. Full variable domain (missing parts from reference TRBV7-3 and TRBJ1-1): GAGVSQTPSNKVTEKGKYVELRCDPISGHTALYWYRQSLGQGPEFLIYFQGTGAADDSGLPNDRFFAVRPEGSVSTLKIQRTERGDSAVYLCASSKGANTEAFFGQGTRLTVV.

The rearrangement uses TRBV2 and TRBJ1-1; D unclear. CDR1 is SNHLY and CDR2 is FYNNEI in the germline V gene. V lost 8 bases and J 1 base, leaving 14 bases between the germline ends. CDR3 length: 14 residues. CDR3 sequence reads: CASRNSGQNTEAFF. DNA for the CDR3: TGTGCCAGCCGTAACAGTGGTCAGAACACTGAAGCTTTCTTT.

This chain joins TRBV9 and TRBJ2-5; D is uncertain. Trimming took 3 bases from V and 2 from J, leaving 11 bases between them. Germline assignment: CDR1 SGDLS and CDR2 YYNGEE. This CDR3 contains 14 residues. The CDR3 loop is CASSGARSQETQYF. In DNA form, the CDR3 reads TGTGCCAGCAGCGGGGCCAGGTCGCAAGAGACCCAGTACTTC.

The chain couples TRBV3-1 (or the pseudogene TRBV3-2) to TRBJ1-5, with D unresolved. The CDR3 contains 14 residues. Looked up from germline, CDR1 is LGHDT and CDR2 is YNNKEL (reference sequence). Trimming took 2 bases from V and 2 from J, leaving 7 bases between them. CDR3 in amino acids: CASSQHGGNQPQHF. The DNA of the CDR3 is TGTGCCAGCAGCCAACACGGGGGCAATCAGCCCCAGCATTTT.

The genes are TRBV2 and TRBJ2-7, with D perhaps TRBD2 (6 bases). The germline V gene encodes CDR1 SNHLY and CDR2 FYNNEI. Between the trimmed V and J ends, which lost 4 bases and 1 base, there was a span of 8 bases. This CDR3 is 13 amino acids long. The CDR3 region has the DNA TGTGCCAGCAGTGGGGGGGATTCCTACGAGCAGTACTTC. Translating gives CASSGGDSYEQYF.

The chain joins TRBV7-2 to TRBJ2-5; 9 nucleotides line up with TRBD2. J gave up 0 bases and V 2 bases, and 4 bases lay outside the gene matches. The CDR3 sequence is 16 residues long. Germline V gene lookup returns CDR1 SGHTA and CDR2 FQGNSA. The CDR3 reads CASSLRSGGNQETQYF. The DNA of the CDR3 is TGTGCCAGCAGCTTAAGGAGCGGGGGGAACCAAGAGACCCAGTACTTC.